These 14 T cell receptor beta chains originate from one sample sequenced in a study of post-analysis software for immune sequencing data. For these receptors, no antigen is known. Presence of unique molecular identifiers characterized the TCR beta cDNA libraries. In TCRdb, the PCR reads were re-called with MiXCR into one record per CDR3 protein. The repertoire holds 650,000 to 900,000 distinct CDR3 sequences, with about half as singletons. Whole-study findings and limits: Roughly 5 TRBV segments were significantly more frequent in patients than in controls. TRBV5-6, TRBV5-1 and TRBV20-1 were among these segments.

Sequencing was done on a sample of blood. These receptors were taken from a girl between 5 and 17 years old with multiple sclerosis.

V gene TRBV20-1 combines with J gene TRBJ2-4; D assignment may be TRBD1 or TRBD2 (6 bases each). TRBJ2-7 matches the DNA end more closely, so the J call is doubtful. The CDR3 loop spans 13 amino acids. From germline, CDR1 is DFQATT and CDR2 SNEGSKA (reference sequence). The chain's CDR3 is CSASGGGIYEQYF. CDR3 nucleotide sequence: TGCAGTGCTAGTGGAGGGGGGATATACGAGCAGTACTTC.

The chain couples TRBV27 to TRBJ2-7; the match to TRBD1 covers 11 bases. Germline CDR1 reads MNHEY; CDR2 reads SMNVEV (reference sequence). Losses at the gene ends were 5 bases for V and 2 bases for J; bases not matched to a gene: 5. The CDR3 has 15 amino acids. CDR3 region: CASSSRGQGAYEQYF. The CDR3 bases are TGTGCCAGCAGTAGCCGGGGACAGGGGGCCTACGAGCAGTACTTC.

This rearrangement joins TRBV6-5 to TRBJ2-7; TRBD2 matches 13 bases. Losses at the gene ends were 0 bases for V and 2 bases for J; bases not matched to a gene: 10. This CDR3 has 19 amino acids. The germline V gene has CDR1 MNHEY and CDR2 SVGAGI. CDR3 in DNA: TGTGCCAGCAGTTACTCCGGACTAGCGGGAGAGAATCTGGCCTACGAGCAGTACTTC. It specifies CASSYSGLAGENLAYEQYF.

The sample holds a few counts of this clonotype. This chain connects TRBV12-3 or TRBV12-4 to TRBJ1-1, with D unclear. CDR3 length equals 15 residues. V lost 2 bases and J 2 bases, leaving 12 bases between the germline ends. The DNA of the CDR3 is TGTGCCAGCAGTTTAAGCGACGGACTAAACACTGAAGCTTTCTTT. Protein product: CASSLSDGLNTEAFF.

The chain couples TRBV6-6 to TRBJ1-1; possibly TRBD1 for D (5 bases). This CDR3 has 12 amino acids. The V gene's germline CDR1 is MNHNY and CDR2 SVGAGI (reference sequence). Between the trimmed V and J ends, which lost 8 bases and 3 bases, there was a span of 10 bases. The DNA for the CDR3 is TGTGCCAGCTGTCAGGGTCACACTGAAGCTTTCTTT. Its translation: CASCQGHTEAFF.

This chain uses TRBV20-1 with TRBJ2-1, with D perhaps TRBD1 or TRBD2 (6 bases each). Between the trimmed V and J ends, which lost 0 bases and 2 bases, there was a span of 14 bases. The CDR3 extends over 16 amino acids. Germline-derived CDR1 and CDR2 are DFQATT and SNEGSKA (reference sequence). CDR3 DNA sequence: TGCAGTGCTAGAGATGGGGCCGGGGGCCCCTACAATGAGCAGTTCTTC. Translating it yields CSARDGAGGPYNEQFF.

The CDR3 DNA follows: TGCAGCGTTGAGGAGGAGGGCCGCTCCTACAATGAGCAGTTCTTC. Its protein product is CSVEEEGRSYNEQFF. The chain has TRBV29-1 and TRBJ2-1, with D possibly TRBD2 on 6 matching bases. Trimming took 3 bases from V and 0 from J, leaving 12 bases between them. This CDR3 has 15 residues. Per the germline V gene, CDR1 is SQVTM and CDR2 is ANQGSEA.

This clonotype occurred a few times. The genes are TRBV9 and TRBJ1-5; perhaps TRBD1 as D (6 bases). The CDR3 has 15 amino acids. Germline CDR1 and CDR2: SGDLS and YYNGEE. Trimming shortened V by 7 bases and J by 4 bases, and 18 bases separated the two germline ends. The CDR3 coding sequence is TGTGCCAGCGCTCGGGGGCAGGGAACTAATCAGCCCCAGCATTTT. Protein sequence: CASARGQGTNQPQHF.

V usage is TRBV7-9 and J usage is TRBJ2-1; D gene ambiguous. V was shortened by 5 bases and J by 10 bases, with 27 bases between the two germline ends. Germline V gene lookup returns CDR1 SEHNR and CDR2 FQNEAQ (reference sequence). There are 17 residues in the CDR3. CDR3 DNA: TGTGCCAGCAGCCAAACCCTCCGGGCCTCGAGGACCTTCGAGCAGTTCTTC. Residues: CASSQTLRASRTFEQFF.

This clonotype was detected a few times. V and J are TRBV6-4 and TRBJ2-1, with a weak D call TRBD1 (6 bases). The length of the CDR3 is 15 residues. V lost 8 bases and J 6 bases, leaving 20 bases between the germline ends. Germline V gene sequence: CDR1 MRHNA, CDR2 SNTAGT. CDR3 amino acids: CASFGGPDSLNEQFF. The CDR3 region has the DNA TGTGCCAGCTTTGGAGGCCCGGACAGCCTCAATGAGCAGTTCTTC.

About this clonotype itself: The germline gene is not matched at one end of the junction; a read error may be the cause. The V and J genes are TRBV20-1 and TRBJ2-5, with a possible D match to TRBD2 (7 bases). The V gene's germline CDR1 is DFQATT and CDR2 SNEGSKA (reference sequence). The CDR3 consists of 15 residues. This chain's CDR3 is CSARGRGPAQEAQYF. In DNA form, the CDR3 reads TGCAGTGCTAGAGGGCGGGGGCCGGCACAAGAGGCCCAGTACTTC.

The chain combines TRBV4-3 with TRBJ2-7, with TRBD2 matching over 10 bases. The germline V gene has CDR1 LGHNA and CDR2 YSLEER. V dropped 0 bases and J dropped 4; count of bases not matched to a gene: 3. The CDR3 runs 15 residues. Here the CDR3 DNA reads TGCGCCAGCAGCCAAGATACTAGCGGGATATACGAGCAGTACTTC. Translated, it gives CASSQDTSGIYEQYF.

The genes are TRBV7-2 and TRBJ2-7, with TRBD2 matching 11 bases. The DNA end lines up better with TRBJ2-5; the J call may be wrong. The length of the CDR3 is 20 residues. Germline values: CDR1 SGHTA, CDR2 FQGNSA. The DNA for the CDR3 is TGTGCCAGCAGCCCCGTGGGGATGATTCTACTAGCGGGAGCCGAGGAGACCCAGTACTTC. Translating it yields CASSPVGMILLAGAEETQYF.

The chain couples TRBV6-1 to TRBJ1-4; 7 bases map to TRBD1. Germline V gives CDR1 MNHNS, CDR2 SASEGT. This CDR3 is 12 amino acids long. The trim removed 3 bases at V and 15 bases at J, leaving 7 bases unmatched. In DNA, the CDR3 is TGTGCCAGCAGTGAGACAGGGCGGGAGGTGTTTTTT. Translated, it gives CASSETGREVFF.